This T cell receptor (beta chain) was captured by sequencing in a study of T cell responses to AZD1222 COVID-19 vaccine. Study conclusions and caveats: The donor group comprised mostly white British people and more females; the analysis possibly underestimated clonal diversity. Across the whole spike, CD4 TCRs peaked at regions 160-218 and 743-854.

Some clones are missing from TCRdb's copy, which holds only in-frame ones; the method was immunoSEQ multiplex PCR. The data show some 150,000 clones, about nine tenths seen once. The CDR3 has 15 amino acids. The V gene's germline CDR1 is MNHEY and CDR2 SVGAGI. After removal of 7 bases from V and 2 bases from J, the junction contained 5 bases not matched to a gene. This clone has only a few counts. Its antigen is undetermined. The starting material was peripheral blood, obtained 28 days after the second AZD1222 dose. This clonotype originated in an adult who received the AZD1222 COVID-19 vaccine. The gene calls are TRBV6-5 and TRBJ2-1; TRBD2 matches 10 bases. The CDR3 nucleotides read TGTGCCAGCACCAGGACTAGCGGAACCTACAATGAGCAGTTCTTC. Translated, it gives CASTRTSGTYNEQFF.